This T cell receptor (beta chain) derives from a study of T cell responses to AZD1222 COVID-19 vaccine. In germline, CDR1 is SGHTA, CDR2 FQGNSA. V was clipped by 5 bases and J by 3 bases; unmatched bases: 5. This CDR3 is built from 14 residues. Method: immunoSEQ multiplex PCR; TCRdb's copy keeps in-frame clones and lacks some. The repertoire holds about 150,000 clones, with about 90% as singletons. The specimen comprised peripheral blood, sampled on day 0 of AZD1222 vaccination. V and J are TRBV7-2 and TRBJ2-7; 9 bases agree with TRBD2. This clonotype was obtained from an adult in good health. CDR3 region: CASSAGGGSYEQYF. The CDR3 bases are TGTGCCAGCAGCGCGGGAGGGGGAAGCTACGAGCAGTACTTC.